These 19 T cell receptor beta chains were sequenced from one sample in a study of shared clonotypes between healthy human individuals. Sequenced by immunoSEQ multiplex PCR; TCRdb stores in-frame clones only, minus some. This sample carries 190,000 or so clones, approximately 60% of them seen once, and the ten largest clones take over 9.5%. Specimen: memory CD4+ T cells sorted from blood. Subset here: CD45RA-negative fraction. The source is a man younger than 40 in good health.

J is TRBJ2-3 and V is TRBV9, with unresolved D. The CDR3 totals 13 residues. Trimming stripped 0 bases from V and 7 bases from J, with 9 bases between. Germline V gene sequence: CDR1 SGDLS, CDR2 YYNGEE. CDR3 in amino acids: CASSVAADHTQYF. The CDR3 nucleotides are TGTGCCAGCAGCGTAGCGGCTGACCATACGCAGTATTTT.

This clone occurred a few times. V and J are TRBV27 and TRBJ2-7; D is perhaps TRBD1 or TRBD2 (5 bases each). Per the germline V gene, CDR1 is MNHEY and CDR2 is SMNVEV (reference sequence). CDR3 length: 15 residues. The V and J ends lost 7 bases and 2 bases respectively, with 18 bases between them. CDR3 residues: CASNALRDGTYEQYF. CDR3 sequence (DNA): TGTGCCAGCAATGCGCTCCGGGACGGAACCTACGAGCAGTACTTC.

The chain combines TRBV28 with TRBJ2-1, with 9 positions matching TRBD2. CDR3 size: 16 residues. The germline CDR1 and CDR2 sequences are MDHEN and SYDVKM. The trim removed 2 bases at V and 2 bases at J, leaving 4 bases unmatched. The CDR3 nucleotides read TGTGCCAGCAGTTTACCCCTAGCGGGAACCTACAATGAGCAGTTCTTC. As protein: CASSLPLAGTYNEQFF. Variable domain in full (rest from reference TRBV28 and TRBJ2-1): DVKVTQSSRYLVKRTGEKVFLECVQDMDHENMFWYRQDPGLGLRLIYFSYDVKMKEKGDIPEGYSVSREKKERFSLILESASTNQTSMYLCASSLPLAGTYNEQFFGPGTRLTVL.

This sequence joins TRBV28 and TRBJ1-2; D is uncertain. CDR3 size: 13 residues. Trimming removed 5 bases at V and 3 bases at J, with 10 bases between. Germline V gene data show CDR1 as MDHEN and CDR2 as SYDVKM. The CDR3 sequence is CASSLPDYYGYTF. In DNA, the CDR3 is TGTGCCAGCAGTCTGCCCGATTACTATGGCTACACCTTC.

This clone was seen more than once but under ten times. V is TRBV10-1 and J is TRBJ1-5; weak D call: TRBD1 (5 bases). CDR3 length equals 13 residues. The germline V gene encodes CDR1 WNHNN and CDR2 SYGVQD (reference sequence). V was cut by 3 bases and J by 4 bases, with 7 bases left in between. CDR3 in amino acids: CASSDGANQPQHF. The CDR3 DNA sequence: TGCGCCAGCAGTGATGGGGCTAATCAGCCCCAGCATTTT.

The chain's CDR3 is CATSGGSNTGELFF. As DNA, the CDR3 is TGTGCCACCTCCGGGGGATCAAACACCGGGGAGCTGTTTTTT. The chain recombines TRBV2 with TRBJ2-2; D is possibly TRBD2 (6 bases). CDR3 length equals 14 residues. Trimming left V 10 bases short and J 2 bases short, with 14 bases between. Germline V gives CDR1 SNHLY, CDR2 FYNNEI.

This clone has a handful of counts. V gene TRBV6-6 combines with J gene TRBJ1-1; no clear D. The CDR3 totals 13 residues. CDR1 and CDR2 (germline): MNHNY, SVGAGI (reference sequence). Trimming shortened V by 6 bases and J by 1 base, and 9 bases separated the two germline ends. CDR3 coding DNA: TGTGCCAGCAGCCCACCGACGAACACTGAAGCTTTCTTT. Its protein is CASSPPTNTEAFF.

V is TRBV28 and J is TRBJ1-2, with 7 bases fitting TRBD1. CDR1 MDHEN and CDR2 SYDVKM come from the germline V gene. The CDR3 has 13 residues. V trimming: 9 bases; J trimming: 2 bases; junction bases outside the gene matches: 6. The CDR3 DNA follows: TGTGCCAGAAAGACAGGGAACAACTATGGCTACACCTTC. Residues: CARKTGNNYGYTF.

This chain links TRBV7-9 with TRBJ2-3, with a weak D call TRBD2 (6 bases). V was shortened by 5 bases and J by 2 bases, with 11 bases between the two germline ends. The V gene's germline CDR1 is SEHNR and CDR2 FQNEAQ (reference sequence). There are 14 residues in the CDR3. The CDR3 DNA follows: TGTGCCAGCAGCCCCGGGACTTACACAGATACGCAGTATTTT. It specifies CASSPGTYTDTQYF.

The chain combines TRBV27 with TRBJ2-2; no clear D. The CDR3 extends over 12 amino acids. Trimming cost V 8 bases and J 2 bases, with 6 bases left between them. CDR1 MNHEY and CDR2 SMNVEV come from the germline V gene (reference sequence). CDR3 sequence (DNA): TGTGCCAGCGGGCGAAACACCGGGGAGCTGTTTTTT. Residues: CASGRNTGELFF.

This clone was detected only a few times. One end of the junction fails to match germline, which may point to a read error. The rearrangement links TRBV6-1 to TRBJ1-1; D perhaps matches TRBD1 (6 bases). This CDR3 spans 8 amino acids. Germline assignment: CDR1 MNHNS and CDR2 SASEGT. For the CDR3, the DNA is TGTGCCAGCGGCCCAGGGGATTTT. It codes for CASGPGDF.

As to this clone: Other DNA sequences within the sample encode an identical CDR3. J is TRBJ2-1 and V is TRBV18, with 7 bases lining up with TRBD2. V lost 3 bases, J lost 0 bases, and 2 bases stayed unmatched. Germline V gene sequence: CDR1 KGHSH, CDR2 LQKENI. The CDR3 has 15 residues. In DNA, the CDR3 is TGTGCCAGCTCACCGGGGGGGAGCTCCTACAATGAGCAGTTCTTC. Its protein product is CASSPGGSSYNEQFF.

The V gene is TRBV10-3, the J gene TRBJ2-3; 10 nucleotides line up with TRBD2. The CDR3 runs to 16 residues. Germline V gene data show CDR1 as ENHRY and CDR2 as SYGVKD. With V trimmed by 6 bases and J by 2 bases, 8 bases remained unmatched. CDR3 protein: CAISRSGLAVTDTQYF. The CDR3 DNA follows: TGTGCCATCAGCCGGTCCGGACTAGCGGTCACAGATACGCAGTATTTT.

This clone was recorded once. The J gene is TRBJ2-7, the V gene TRBV11-3, with TRBD1 identical over 11 bases. This CDR3 spans 11 amino acids. Looked up from germline, CDR1 is SGHNT and CDR2 is YENEEA. The DNA for the CDR3 is TGTGCCAGCAGCCAGGAGGGGACAGGGGGAGTC. Its translation is CASSQEGTGGV.

The J gene is TRBJ2-2, the V gene TRBV6-1; D not certain. This CDR3 is built from 13 residues. CDR1 and CDR2 from the germline V gene are MNHNS and SASEGT. Trimming took off 2 bases at V and 7 bases at J, with 8 bases between the two ends. CDR3 protein: CASSEYQVGELFF. DNA of the CDR3: TGTGCCAGCAGTGAATACCAGGTCGGGGAGCTGTTTTTT.

V gene TRBV5-1 combines with J gene TRBJ2-3, with 10 bases identical to TRBD1. After removal of 7 bases from V and 4 bases from J, the junction contained 12 bases not matched to a gene. This CDR3 is built from 16 residues. Germline V CDR1 and CDR2: SGHRS, YFSETQ. The CDR3 DNA sequence: TGCGCCAGCCGCCTATTAGGGACAGGGGTGGCAGATACGCAGTATTTT. This sequence encodes CASRLLGTGVADTQYF.

The rearrangement links TRBV6-5 to TRBJ1-5, with D uncertain. This CDR3 is built from 15 residues. Germline CDR1 MNHEY, CDR2 SVGAGI. The V end was cut by 2 bases, the J end by 0 bases, with 8 bases between. CDR3 in amino acids: CASSYTSHSNQPQHF. The CDR3 nucleotides read TGTGCCAGCAGTTACACCAGTCATAGCAATCAGCCCCAGCATTTT.

The gene calls are TRBV14 and TRBJ2-1, with a possible D match to TRBD2 (5 bases). CDR3 length: 15 residues. The ends were cut back, 1 base at V and 4 bases at J, with 11 bases in the middle. From germline, CDR1 is SGHDN and CDR2 FVKESK. CDR3 sequence reads: CASSQGGSWYNEQFF. The CDR3 region has the DNA TGTGCCAGCAGCCAAGGTGGGAGCTGGTACAATGAGCAGTTCTTC. Drawing the rest from reference TRBV14 and TRBJ2-1, the complete variable domain is EAGVTQFPSHSVIEKGQTVTLRCDPISGHDNLYWYRRVMGKEIKFLLHFVKESKQDESGMPNNRFLAERTGGTYSTLKVQPAELEDSGVYFCASSQGGSWYNEQFFGPGTRLTVL.

The chain couples TRBV27 to TRBJ1-4; D not resolved. The germline V and J ends were trimmed by 5 bases and 0 bases, with 10 bases remaining between them. This CDR3 comprises 15 residues. Germline CDR1 MNHEY, CDR2 SMNVEV (reference sequence). CDR3 nucleotide sequence: TGTGCCAGCAGTCCCCTCAAGGCAACTAATGAAAAACTGTTTTTT. Its translation is CASSPLKATNEKLFF.